The source of this TCR beta chain is a study of T cell changes during pregnancy in multiple sclerosis. Using immunoSEQ multiplex PCR, the repertoire was profiled, and TCRdb retains in-frame clones only, with some absent. The sample includes 55,000 to 75,000 clones, approximately 95% of them seen just once. V shed 4 bases and J shed 0 bases, with 16 bases lying between them. Germline CDR1 and CDR2: SEHNR and FQNEAQ (reference sequence). The CDR3 is made up of 17 amino acids. The specimen was CD8+ T cells from peripheral blood mononuclear cells, collected in the second trimester of pregnancy. The chain uses TRBV7-9 and TRBJ2-1; D not certain. This TCR was recovered from a female donor with multiple sclerosis, enrolled in a pregnancy study. This CDR3 is CASSSTALGVSYNEQFF. In DNA form, the CDR3 reads TGTGCCAGCAGCTCTACTGCCTTGGGCGTCTCCTACAATGAGCAGTTCTTC.